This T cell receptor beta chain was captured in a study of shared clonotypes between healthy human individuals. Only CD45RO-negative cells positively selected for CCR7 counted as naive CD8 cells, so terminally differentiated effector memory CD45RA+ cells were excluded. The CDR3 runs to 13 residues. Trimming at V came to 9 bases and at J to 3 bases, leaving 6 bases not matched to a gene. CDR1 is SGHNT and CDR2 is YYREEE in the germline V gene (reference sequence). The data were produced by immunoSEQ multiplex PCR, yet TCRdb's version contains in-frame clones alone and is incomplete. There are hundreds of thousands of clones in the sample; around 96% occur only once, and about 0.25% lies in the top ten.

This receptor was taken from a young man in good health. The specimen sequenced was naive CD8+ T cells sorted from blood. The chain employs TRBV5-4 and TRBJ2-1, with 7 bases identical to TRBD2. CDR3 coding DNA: TGTGCCATGACGGGAGGTGGCTACAATGAGCAGTTCTTC. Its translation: CAMTGGGYNEQFF.